This TCR beta chain was captured in a study of cytomegalovirus exposure and HLA in healthy donors. Study-wide background: Inside one of the first data releases sat 85 million or so unique TCRs taken from HLA-typed donors. Across a few hundred genotyped donors, about 80% landed in the Caucasian-associated ancestry cluster.

Germline V gene data show CDR1 as LNHDA and CDR2 as SQIVND (reference sequence). Trimming removed 4 bases from V and 5 bases from J; junction bases left unmatched: 2. CDR3 length: 13 residues. Overall study findings and caveats: In the analysis, some V segments, TRBV6-2 and TRBV6-3 included, were excluded as indistinguishable. A few CMV-associated chains were confirmed in vitro to be specific for CMV antigens.

The PCR had 60 Vbeta and 13 Jbeta primers. TCRdb's copy holds only in-frame clones and misses some; the assay was immunoSEQ multiplex PCR. The data hold about 140,000 clones, with less than 90% observed a single time. Concerning this clone itself: Its target is not known.

The chain carries TRBV19 and TRBJ2-1; 7 bases agree with TRBD1. The specimen was PBMCs. The origin of this receptor is a man aged 35-49 years in good health and CMV-seronegative. This CDR3 is CASSRGQNNEQFF. The CDR3 DNA is TGTGCCAGTAGTAGGGGACAGAACAATGAGCAGTTCTTC. Full variable domain (missing parts from reference TRBV19 and TRBJ2-1): DGGITQSPKYLFRKEGQNVTLSCEQNLNHDAMYWYRQDPGQGLRLIYYSQIVNDFQKGDIAEGYSVSREKKESFPLTVTSAQKNPTAFYLCASSRGQNNEQFFGPGTRLTVL.